The rows below give T cell receptor beta chains drawn from one sample of a study of CD8 T cells in Susac syndrome. From the immunoSEQ multiplex PCR reads, TCRdb called clonotypes with MiXCR, one entry per CDR3 protein. The data show 95,000 to 150,000 distinct CDR3 sequences, roughly 94% seen once. The sequenced sample was CD8+ T cells from PBMCs. These receptors all come from a human donor with Susac syndrome. Each CDR3 is given with its conserved first and last residue. The D gene is left open where the match is weak. Clone size is given for some rows only: seen once, a few or many times, or a class if the clone is expanded.

cdr3_length	d_call	v_call	clone_size	j_call	cdr3_nt	cdr3_aa
12	.	TRBV7-2	.	TRBJ2-1	TGTGCCAGCAGCCCAGCCACCAATGAGCAGTTCTTC	CASSPATNEQFF
16	.	TRBV6-6	.	TRBJ1-6	TGTGCCAGCAGGAATGGGACTTTGGGGTTGAATTCACCCCTCCACTTT	CASRNGTLGLNSPLHF
12	TRBD1	TRBV29-1	.	TRBJ2-4	TGCAGCGTTCCCGGGACAGGGAACATTCAGTACTTC	CSVPGTGNIQYF
16	.	TRBV27	.	TRBJ1-2	TGTGCCAGCAGTCCCGACCCGGCAGGGTGGAGCTATGGCTACACCTTC	CASSPDPAGWSYGYTF
15	TRBD1	TRBV3-1	.	TRBJ2-7	TGTGCCAGCAGCCCGGGGACAGGAACTTACTACGAGCAGTACTTC	CASSPGTGTYYEQYF
13	.	TRBV6-5	.	TRBJ2-7	TGTGCCAGCAGCGCCACAAAGATTGGCGAGCAGTACTTC	CASSATKIGEQYF
16	TRBD2	TRBV2	.	TRBJ2-5	TGTGCCAGCAGTGAATACAGCGGGGGGGCCTTGGAGACCCAGTACTTC	CASSEYSGGALETQYF
15	TRBD2	TRBV29-1	.	TRBJ2-5	TGCAGCGTTGAAAGCGGGGGGGCCCCCTTAGAGACCCAGTACTTC	CSVESGGAPLETQYF
15	.	TRBV19	once	TRBJ1-2	TGTGCCAGTATCCCCCAAGGGGGGGTAAACTATGGCTACACCTTC	CASIPQGGVNYGYTF
13	.	TRBV5-4	once	TRBJ1-5	TGTGCCAGCAGCTTCAGGGGAGAACAGCCCCAGCATTTT	CASSFRGEQPQHF
13	TRBD1	TRBV7-8	.	TRBJ2-7	TGTGCCAGCAGCCCCGGGACAGGGGACGAGCAGTACTTC	CASSPGTGDEQYF
16	TRBD1	TRBV16	once	TRBJ2-3	TGTGCCAGCACCCGCTTGGACAGGGGAACTACAGATACGCAGTATTTT	CASTRLDRGTTDTQYF
12	.	TRBV3-1	.	TRBJ2-5	TGTGCCAGCAGCCCAACGTTGGGGGCCCAGTACTTC	CASSPTLGAQYF
13	.	TRBV30	.	TRBJ2-2	TGTGCCTGGAGTTTTGGGGTTCCCGGGGAGCTGTTTTTT	CAWSFGVPGELFF
15	.	TRBV4-1	.	TRBJ1-2	TGCGCCAGCAGCCAAGTCCGGGGGCAAAGCTATGGCTACACCTTC	CASSQVRGQSYGYTF
16	TRBD2	TRBV7-8	.	TRBJ2-5	TGTGCCAGCAGCTTTCGGCAGGGACTAGCGGGGGAGACCCAGTACTTC	CASSFRQGLAGETQYF
12	.	TRBV24-1	.	TRBJ2-1	TGTGCCACCAGTACGGGCGCGGGGGAGCAGTTCTTC	CATSTGAGEQFF